These 4 T cell receptor beta chains originate from one sample sequenced in a study of cytomegalovirus exposure and HLA in healthy donors. PCR used 60 Vbeta primers and 13 Jbeta primers. Data came from immunoSEQ multiplex PCR; TCRdb stores just in-frame clones and leaves some out. The table shows about 120,000 clones, with under 90% occurring only once. Input material: PBMCs. These receptors were obtained from a woman in her thirties or forties in good health and CMV-seropositive.

This rearrangement joins TRBV2 to TRBJ2-7, with D unclear. V was cut by 2 bases and J by 4 bases, with 15 bases left in between. The germline CDR1 and CDR2 sequences are SNHLY and FYNNEI. The CDR3 totals 15 residues. Here the CDR3 reads CASSESSVRLYEQYF. The CDR3 nucleotides read TGTGCCAGCAGTGAATCGAGCGTGCGTCTGTACGAGCAGTACTTC. Full variable domain (missing parts from reference TRBV2 and TRBJ2-7): EPEVTQTPSHQVTQMGQEVILRCVPISNHLYFYWYRQILGQKVEFLVSFYNNEISEKSEIFDDQFSVERPDGSNFTLKIRSTKLEDSAMYFCASSESSVRLYEQYFGPGTRLTVT.

This sequence joins TRBV25-1 and TRBJ1-4; 8 nucleotides line up with TRBD1. V lost 7 bases, J lost 8 bases, and 6 bases stayed unmatched. The CDR3 is 13 residues long. Germline assignment: CDR1 MGHDK and CDR2 SYGVNS. CDR3 bases: TGTGCCAGCAAAGACAGGGGTCACGAAAAACTGTTTTTT. It specifies CASKDRGHEKLFF.

The chain links TRBV7-2 to TRBJ2-2; possibly TRBD1 for D (5 bases). Germline V gene lookup returns CDR1 SGHTA and CDR2 FQGNSA. The V gene lost 4 bases and the J gene lost 7 bases, with 16 bases spanning the gap. The CDR3 is 15 residues long. CDR3 amino acids: CASSSLRGLGGELFF. CDR3 bases: TGTGCCAGCAGCTCGCTAAGGGGATTGGGCGGGGAGCTGTTTTTT.

The chain links TRBV4-3 to TRBJ2-7; 7 positions match TRBD1. Germline V gene lookup returns CDR1 LGHNA and CDR2 YSLEER. With V trimmed by 4 bases and J by 0 bases, 12 bases remained unmatched. This CDR3 region has 17 residues. The CDR3 reads CASSPGSVAGGSYEQYF. The CDR3 DNA reads TGCGCCAGCAGCCCCGGTTCGGTGGCAGGGGGCTCCTACGAGCAGTACTTC.